Below, 11 T cell receptor beta chains from the same sample are listed, as sequenced in a study of spatial heterogeneity in lung cancer. General study findings and limits: Counts that tracked tumor mutation counts were those of expanded intratumoral alpha and beta TCRs.

Time point: sample taken at primary tumor resection. MiXCR, applied by TCRdb to the 5' RACE reads, yields one record per CDR3 protein. Of about 16,000 distinct CDR3 sequences listed, 5% to 6% are singletons. Antigens of these TCRs are unknown. The specimen comprised lung tumor tissue, sampled at surgery. The receptors come from a female donor with early-stage non-small cell lung cancer.

This clonotype was detected ten times or more. This beta chain is a stray sequence in a library constructed for alpha chains; its clone size is not meaningful. This sequence joins TRBV12-3 or TRBV12-4 and TRBJ2-1; D might be TRBD2 (6 bases). V gave up 0 bases and J gave up 6 bases, with 12 bases separating them. The CDR3 runs to 15 residues. The CDR3 region is CASSLAGGLANEQFF. DNA of the CDR3: TGTGCCAGCAGTTTAGCGGGAGGACTCGCCAATGAGCAGTTCTTC.

This clonotype has ten or more counts. This beta chain slipped into a library made for alpha chains as a stray read, so its size is not meaningful. The chain couples TRBV29-1 to TRBJ2-7, with D perhaps TRBD1 or TRBD2 (5 bases each). The V end was cut by 1 base, the J end by 1 base, with 11 bases between. Germline V gene sequence: CDR1 SQVTM, CDR2 ANQGSEA. The CDR3 sequence is 14 residues long. The CDR3 loop reads CSVEAGQGSYEQYF. In DNA form, the CDR3 reads TGCAGCGTTGAAGCGGGGCAGGGTTCCTACGAGCAGTACTTC.

Remarks on this clonotype: Since it is a stray read in a library aimed at alpha chains, this beta chain has a size that is not meaningful. The genes are TRBV5-6 and TRBJ2-7; perhaps TRBD1 as D (5 bases). This CDR3 comprises 12 residues. The V end was cut by 3 bases, the J end by 4 bases, with 8 bases between. Germline lookup yields CDR1 SGHDT and CDR2 YYEEEE. The CDR3 loop reads CASSSRAYEQYF. The CDR3, as DNA: TGTGCCAGCAGCTCCAGGGCATACGAGCAGTACTTC.

Regarding this clonotype: This beta chain appears as a stray read in a library generated for alpha chains; its size is not informative. The J gene is TRBJ2-3, the V gene TRBV20-1, with D maybe TRBD2 (7 bases). CDR3 length equals 15 residues. Germline assignment: CDR1 DFQATT and CDR2 SNEGSKA (reference sequence). V lost 6 bases, J lost 0 bases, and 16 bases lay in between. DNA for the CDR3: TGCAGTGCACCGCTAGGGGGGGCTAGCACAGATACGCAGTATTTT. Residues: CSAPLGGASTDTQYF.

This clonotype was seen many times. The library was built for alpha chains, so this beta chain is an off-target read and its size means little. The rearrangement joins TRBV20-1 to TRBJ1-4; TRBD1 aligns across 8 bases. V was clipped by 6 bases and J by 5 bases; unmatched bases: 8. The germline V gene encodes CDR1 DFQATT and CDR2 SNEGSKA (reference sequence). The CDR3 spans 14 residues. As DNA, the CDR3 is TGCAGTGCCAATCCCGGGACAGGAAATGAAAAACTGTTTTTT. Translating gives CSANPGTGNEKLFF.

A few counts support this clonotype. This beta chain is an off-target read within a library intended for alpha chains, so its frequency means little. As DNA, the CDR3 is TGTGCCAGCAGCTTAGGGTTCGATGGCACCGGGGAGCTGTTTTTT. Protein product: CASSLGFDGTGELFF. The V and J genes are TRBV7-3 and TRBJ2-2, with D hard to call. Germline-derived CDR1 and CDR2 are SGHTA and FQGTGA. V shed 2 bases and J shed 4 bases, with 11 bases lying between them. The CDR3 totals 15 residues.

In the case of this clonotype: A library prepared for alpha chains yielded this beta chain as an off-target read; its size is of little meaning. The genes are TRBV27 and TRBJ2-5; 8 bases agree with TRBD1. CDR1 is MNHEY, CDR2 SMNVEV, per germline (reference sequence). This CDR3 has 15 amino acids. Trimming cost V 5 bases and J 1 base; bases outside gene matches: 6. The CDR3 protein is CASSTIGQGQETQYF. For the CDR3, the DNA is TGTGCCAGCAGTACAATAGGACAGGGCCAAGAGACCCAGTACTTC.

Judged by abundance, this clonotype is medium-sized. This beta chain is a stray read from a library made for alpha chains; its abundance is not meaningful. The chain combines TRBV30 with TRBJ1-1; D is unresolved. CDR3 length equals 13 residues. The germline V gene encodes CDR1 GTSNPN and CDR2 SVGIG (reference sequence). V was clipped by 3 bases and J by 1 base, with 9 bases between them. The DNA of the CDR3 is TGTGCCTGGAGATCAGGATCGAACACTGAAGCTTTCTTT. Translating it yields CAWRSGSNTEAFF.

Details on this clonotype: Because this beta chain is a stray read in a library intended to capture alpha chains, its abundance should not be given much weight. This rearrangement joins TRBV11-2 to TRBJ2-2; the D gene is possibly TRBD1 (5 bases). Trimming cost V 5 bases and J 3 bases, with 13 bases left between them. Germline V gene lookup returns CDR1 SGHAT and CDR2 FQNNGV. The CDR3 length is 15 residues. Here the CDR3 DNA reads TGTGCCAGCAGCCCTTACAGGCCGGACACCGGGGAGCTGTTTTTT. It translates to CASSPYRPDTGELFF.

By sample share, this clonotype is medium-sized. This beta chain is a stray sequence in a library constructed for alpha chains; its clone size is not meaningful. The chain employs TRBV5-1 and TRBJ2-7; 10 positions match TRBD2. The V gene's germline CDR1 is SGHRS and CDR2 YFSETQ. V gave up 7 bases and J gave up 0 bases; unmatched junction bases: 1. The CDR3 loop spans 13 amino acids. The CDR3: CASSSGGSYEQYF. CDR3 coding DNA: TGCGCCAGCTCTAGCGGGGGCTCCTACGAGCAGTACTTC.

This clonotype was counted ten times or more. Little can be read into the size of this beta chain, an off-target read in a library designed for alpha chains. V and J are TRBV10-3 and TRBJ2-5; tentatively, D is TRBD2 (5 bases). The CDR3 loop spans 15 amino acids. From germline, CDR1 is ENHRY and CDR2 SYGVKD. Trimming pared 1 base from V and 4 bases from J, leaving 13 bases between. CDR3 DNA sequence: TGTGCCATCAGTGAGTTGACTACCTCACGAGAGACCCAGTACTTC. It specifies CAISELTTSRETQYF.